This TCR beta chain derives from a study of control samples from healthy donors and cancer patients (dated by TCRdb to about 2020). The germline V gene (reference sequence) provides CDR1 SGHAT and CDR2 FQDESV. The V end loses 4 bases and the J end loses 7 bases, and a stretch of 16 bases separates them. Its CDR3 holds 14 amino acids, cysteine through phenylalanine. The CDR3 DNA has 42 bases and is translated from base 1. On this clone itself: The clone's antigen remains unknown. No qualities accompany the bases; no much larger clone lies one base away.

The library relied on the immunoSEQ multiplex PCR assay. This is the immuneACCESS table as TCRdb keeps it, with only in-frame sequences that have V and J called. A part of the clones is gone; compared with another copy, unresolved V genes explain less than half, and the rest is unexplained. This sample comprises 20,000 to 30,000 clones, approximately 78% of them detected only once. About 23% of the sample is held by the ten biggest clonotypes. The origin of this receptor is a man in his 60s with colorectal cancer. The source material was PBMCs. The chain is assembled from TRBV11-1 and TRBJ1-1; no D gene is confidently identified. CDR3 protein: CASSSRFGGGEAFF. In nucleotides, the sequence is TGTGCCAGCAGCTCGCGTTTCGGAGGCGGTGAAGCTTTCTTT.